This T cell receptor (beta chain) emerged from a study of CD8+CD57+ T cells in acquired aplastic anemia. Study information: Sorted CD4+ and CD8+ cells gave a mean 3.2 ug DNA, range about 0.19 to 27.4 ug. Broader study findings: In common between the patients and the controls were nearly 30 CD8+ CDR3 sequences.

Points on this clonotype: Its antigen is currently unknown.

This CDR3 is 14 amino acids long. The germline CDR1 and CDR2 sequences are MNHEY and SVGAGI. The V and J ends lost 6 bases and 3 bases respectively, with 15 bases between them. The study profiled TCR beta VDJ and CDR3 using genomic DNA as template. TCRdb itself ran the reads through MiXCR, one entry per CDR3 protein. The sample lists 310,000 or so distinct CDR3 sequences, about three fifths seen once, with 1.3% in the top ten. It was patients with CD8+CD57+ cell expansion by flow cytometry who were chosen for sequencing. The study sampled blood from patients who had received no therapy. The chain recombines TRBV6-5 with TRBJ2-7; tentative D call: TRBD1 (6 bases). Sequencing was carried out using sorted CD4+, CD8+, or CD8+CD57+ T cells (not recorded which) from PBMCs. This clonotype originated in a human donor with aplastic anemia. The CDR3 protein is CASSRRGLGYEQYF. The CDR3 DNA follows: TGTGCCAGCAGCCGCAGGGGTTTGGGCTACGAGCAGTACTTC.